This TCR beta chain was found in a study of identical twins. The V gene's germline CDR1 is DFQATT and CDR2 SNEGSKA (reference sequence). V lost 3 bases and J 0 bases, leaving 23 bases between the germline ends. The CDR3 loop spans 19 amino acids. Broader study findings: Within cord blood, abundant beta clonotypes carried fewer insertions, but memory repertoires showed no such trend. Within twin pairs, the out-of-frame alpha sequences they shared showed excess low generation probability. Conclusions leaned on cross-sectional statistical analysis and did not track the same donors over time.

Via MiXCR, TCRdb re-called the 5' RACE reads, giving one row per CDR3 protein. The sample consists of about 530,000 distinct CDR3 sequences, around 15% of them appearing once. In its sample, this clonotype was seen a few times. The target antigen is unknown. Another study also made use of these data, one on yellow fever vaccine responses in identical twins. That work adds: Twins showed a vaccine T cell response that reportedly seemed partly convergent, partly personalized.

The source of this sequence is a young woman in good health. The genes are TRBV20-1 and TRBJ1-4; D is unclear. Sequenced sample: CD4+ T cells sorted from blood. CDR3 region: CSAREPGPVPWATNEKLFF. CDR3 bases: TGCAGTGCTAGGGAGCCCGGACCAGTTCCGTGGGCAACTAATGAAAAACTGTTTTTT.